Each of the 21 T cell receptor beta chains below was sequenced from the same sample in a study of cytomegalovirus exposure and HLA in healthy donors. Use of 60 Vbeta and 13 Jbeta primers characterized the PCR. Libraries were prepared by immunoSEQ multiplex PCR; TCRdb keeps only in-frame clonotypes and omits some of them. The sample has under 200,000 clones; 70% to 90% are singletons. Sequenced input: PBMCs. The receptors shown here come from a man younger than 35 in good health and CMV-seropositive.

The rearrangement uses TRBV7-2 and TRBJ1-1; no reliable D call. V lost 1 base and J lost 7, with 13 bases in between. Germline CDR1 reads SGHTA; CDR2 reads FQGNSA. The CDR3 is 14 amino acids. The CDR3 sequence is CASSLEVGGFEAFF. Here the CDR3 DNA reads TGTGCCAGCAGCTTAGAGGTAGGCGGGTTTGAAGCTTTCTTT.

The CDR3 bases are TGCGCCAGCAGCCAAGAGCGGCCTTCCTACGAGCAGTACTTC. Translating gives CASSQERPSYEQYF. The rearrangement links TRBV4-3 to TRBJ2-7; D is undetermined. Germline values: CDR1 LGHNA, CDR2 YSLEER. This CDR3 contains 14 residues. Between the trimmed V and J ends, which lost 0 bases and 1 base, there was a span of 7 bases.

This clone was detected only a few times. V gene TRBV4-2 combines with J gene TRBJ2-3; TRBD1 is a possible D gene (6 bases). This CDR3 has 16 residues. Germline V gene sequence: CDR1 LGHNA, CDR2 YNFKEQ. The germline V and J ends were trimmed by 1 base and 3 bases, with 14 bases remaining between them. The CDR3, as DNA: TGTGCCAGCAGCCAAGTAAGGTGGGGGCCGACAGATACGCAGTATTTT. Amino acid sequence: CASSQVRWGPTDTQYF.

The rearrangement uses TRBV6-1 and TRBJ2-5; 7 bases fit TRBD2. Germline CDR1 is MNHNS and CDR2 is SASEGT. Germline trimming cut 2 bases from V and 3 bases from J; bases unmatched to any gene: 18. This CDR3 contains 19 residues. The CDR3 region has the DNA TGTGCCAGCAGTGAACGCCCGTTGGAATCACCCGGGGGGAAAGAGACCCAGTACTTC. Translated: CASSERPLESPGGKETQYF.

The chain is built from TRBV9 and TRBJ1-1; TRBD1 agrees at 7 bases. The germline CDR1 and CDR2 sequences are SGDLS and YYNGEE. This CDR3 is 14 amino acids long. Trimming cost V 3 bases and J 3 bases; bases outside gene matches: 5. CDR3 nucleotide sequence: TGTGCCAGCAGCGACGACAGGGAGTACACTGAAGCTTTCTTT. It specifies CASSDDREYTEAFF.

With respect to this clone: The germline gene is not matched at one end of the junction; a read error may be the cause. Written as DNA, the CDR3 is TGTGCTAGCAGTCAAGACAGGGATAGCAATCAGCCCCAGCATTTT. Amino acid sequence: CASSQDRDSNQPQHF. The rearrangement links TRBV7-7 to TRBJ1-5; TRBD1 aligns across 7 bases. From germline, CDR1 is SSHAT and CDR2 FNYEAQ (reference sequence). The CDR3 is 15 amino acids.

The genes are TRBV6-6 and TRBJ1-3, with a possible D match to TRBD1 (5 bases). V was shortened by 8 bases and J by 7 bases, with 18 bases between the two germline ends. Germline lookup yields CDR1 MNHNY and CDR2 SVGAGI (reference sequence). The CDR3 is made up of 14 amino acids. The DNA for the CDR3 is TGTGCCAGCCTTTTTGGGGGGAACTCGAACACCATATATTTT. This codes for CASLFGGNSNTIYF.

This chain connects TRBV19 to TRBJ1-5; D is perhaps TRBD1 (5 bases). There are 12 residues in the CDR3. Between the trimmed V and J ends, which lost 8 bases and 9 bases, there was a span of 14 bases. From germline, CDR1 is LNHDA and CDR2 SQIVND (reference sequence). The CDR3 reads CASAGGIRPQHF. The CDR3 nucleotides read TGTGCCAGTGCTGGGGGGATCCGGCCCCAGCATTTT.

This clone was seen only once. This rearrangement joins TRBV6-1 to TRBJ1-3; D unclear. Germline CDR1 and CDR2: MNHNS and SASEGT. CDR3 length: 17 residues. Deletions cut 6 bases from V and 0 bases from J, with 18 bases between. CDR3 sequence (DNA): TGTGCCAGCAGCGAACGGACTCTGTATGCCTCTGGAAACACCATATATTTT. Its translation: CASSERTLYASGNTIYF.

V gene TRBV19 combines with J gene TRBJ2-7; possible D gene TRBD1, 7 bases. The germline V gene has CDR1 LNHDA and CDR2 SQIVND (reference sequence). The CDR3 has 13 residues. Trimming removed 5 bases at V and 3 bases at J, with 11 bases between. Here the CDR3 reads CASSRRGDYEQYF. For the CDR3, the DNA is TGTGCCAGTAGTCGCAGGGGGGACTACGAGCAGTACTTC. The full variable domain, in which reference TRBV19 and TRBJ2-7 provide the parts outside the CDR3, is DGGITQSPKYLFRKEGQNVTLSCEQNLNHDAMYWYRQDPGQGLRLIYYSQIVNDFQKGDIAEGYSVSREKKESFPLTVTSAQKNPTAFYLCASSRRGDYEQYFGPGTRLTVT.

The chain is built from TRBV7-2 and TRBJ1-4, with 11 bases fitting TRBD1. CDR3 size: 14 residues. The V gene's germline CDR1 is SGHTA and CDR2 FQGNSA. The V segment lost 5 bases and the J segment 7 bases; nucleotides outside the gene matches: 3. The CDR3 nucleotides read TGTGCCAGCAGCGGGACAGGGGGAGCTGAAAAACTGTTTTTT. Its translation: CASSGTGGAEKLFF.

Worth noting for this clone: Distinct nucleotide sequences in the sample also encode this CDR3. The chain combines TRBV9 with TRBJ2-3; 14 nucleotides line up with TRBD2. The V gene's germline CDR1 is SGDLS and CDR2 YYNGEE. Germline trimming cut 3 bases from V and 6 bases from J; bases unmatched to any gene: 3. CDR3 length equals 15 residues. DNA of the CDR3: TGTGCCAGCAGCGGGGGACTAGCGGGGGTGGATACGCAGTATTTT. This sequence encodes CASSGGLAGVDTQYF.

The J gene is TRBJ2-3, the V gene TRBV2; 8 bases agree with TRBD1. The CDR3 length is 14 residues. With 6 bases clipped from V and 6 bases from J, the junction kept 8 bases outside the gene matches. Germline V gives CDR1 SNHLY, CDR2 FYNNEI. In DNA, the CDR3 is TGTGCCAGCAGGTTGGGACAGGAAGGCGATACGCAGTATTTT. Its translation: CASRLGQEGDTQYF.

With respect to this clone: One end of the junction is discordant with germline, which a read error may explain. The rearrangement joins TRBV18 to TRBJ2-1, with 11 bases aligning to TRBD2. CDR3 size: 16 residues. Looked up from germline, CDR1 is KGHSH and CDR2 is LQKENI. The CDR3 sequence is CASSPLSGGAGNGQFF. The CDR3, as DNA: TGTGCCAGCTCACCCCTTAGCGGGGGGGCCGGTAATGGGCAGTTCTTC.

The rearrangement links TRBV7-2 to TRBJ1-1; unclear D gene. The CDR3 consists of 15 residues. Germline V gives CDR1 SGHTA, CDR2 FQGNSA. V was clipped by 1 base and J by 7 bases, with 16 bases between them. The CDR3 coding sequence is TGTGCCAGCAGCTTAGATCAAGGAGGGCTTCTTGAAGCTTTCTTT. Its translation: CASSLDQGGLLEAFF.

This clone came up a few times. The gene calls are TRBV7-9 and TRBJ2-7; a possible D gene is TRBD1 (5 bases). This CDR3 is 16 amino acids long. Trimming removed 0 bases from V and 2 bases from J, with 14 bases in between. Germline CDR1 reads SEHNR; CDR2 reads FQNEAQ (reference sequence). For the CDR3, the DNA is TGTGCCAGCAGCTTAGCTCTCAGGACATCTACCTACGAGCAGTACTTC. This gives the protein CASSLALRTSTYEQYF.

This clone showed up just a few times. CDR3 protein: CASSQEESNQPQHF. The CDR3 coding sequence is TGCGCCAGCAGCCAAGAAGAGAGCAATCAGCCCCAGCATTTT. This chain links TRBV4-1 with TRBJ1-5, with unresolved D. The CDR3 loop spans 14 amino acids. Germline assignment: CDR1 MGHRA and CDR2 YSYEKL. The V and J ends lost 0 bases and 1 base respectively, with 4 bases between them.

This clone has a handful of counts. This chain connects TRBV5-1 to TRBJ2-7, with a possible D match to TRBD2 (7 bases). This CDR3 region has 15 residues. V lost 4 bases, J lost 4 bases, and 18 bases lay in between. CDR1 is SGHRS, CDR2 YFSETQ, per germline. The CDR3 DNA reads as TGCGCCAGCAGCGTGGAGGGCAGGGGAGGGTACGAGCAGTACTTC. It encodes CASSVEGRGGYEQYF.

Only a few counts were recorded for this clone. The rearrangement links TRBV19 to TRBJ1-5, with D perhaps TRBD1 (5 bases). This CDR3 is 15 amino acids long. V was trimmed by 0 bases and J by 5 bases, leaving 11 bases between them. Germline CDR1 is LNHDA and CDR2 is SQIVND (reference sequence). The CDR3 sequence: CASSIEWDSDQPQHF. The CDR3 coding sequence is TGTGCCAGTAGTATAGAGTGGGACTCTGATCAGCCCCAGCATTTT. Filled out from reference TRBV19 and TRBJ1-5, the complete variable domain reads DGGITQSPKYLFRKEGQNVTLSCEQNLNHDAMYWYRQDPGQGLRLIYYSQIVNDFQKGDIAEGYSVSREKKESFPLTVTSAQKNPTAFYLCASSIEWDSDQPQHFGDGTRLSIL.

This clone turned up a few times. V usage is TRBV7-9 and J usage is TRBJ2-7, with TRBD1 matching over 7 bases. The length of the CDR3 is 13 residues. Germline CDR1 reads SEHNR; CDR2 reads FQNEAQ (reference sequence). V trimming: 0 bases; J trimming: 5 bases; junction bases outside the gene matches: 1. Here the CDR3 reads CASSLATGDEQYF. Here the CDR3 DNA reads TGTGCCAGCAGCTTAGCCACAGGGGACGAGCAGTACTTC.

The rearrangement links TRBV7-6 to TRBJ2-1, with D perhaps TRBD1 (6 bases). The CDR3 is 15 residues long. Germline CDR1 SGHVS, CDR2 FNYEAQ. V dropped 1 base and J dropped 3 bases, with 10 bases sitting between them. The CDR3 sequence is CASSLGRTDYNEQFF. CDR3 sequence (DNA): TGTGCCAGCAGCTTAGGGAGGACAGACTACAATGAGCAGTTCTTC.